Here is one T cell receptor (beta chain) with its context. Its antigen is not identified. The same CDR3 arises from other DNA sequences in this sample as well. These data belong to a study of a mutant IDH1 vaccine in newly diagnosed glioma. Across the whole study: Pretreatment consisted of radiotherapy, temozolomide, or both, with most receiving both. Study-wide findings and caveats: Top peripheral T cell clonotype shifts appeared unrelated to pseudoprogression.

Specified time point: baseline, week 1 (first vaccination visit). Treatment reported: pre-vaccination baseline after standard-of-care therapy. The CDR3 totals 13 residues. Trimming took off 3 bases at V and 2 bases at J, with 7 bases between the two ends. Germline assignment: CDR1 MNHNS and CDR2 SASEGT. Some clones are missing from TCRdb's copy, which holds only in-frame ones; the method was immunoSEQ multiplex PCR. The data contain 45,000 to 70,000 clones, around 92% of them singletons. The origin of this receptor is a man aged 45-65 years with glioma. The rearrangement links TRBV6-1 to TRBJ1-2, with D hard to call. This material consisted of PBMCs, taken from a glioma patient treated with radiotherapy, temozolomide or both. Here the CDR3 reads CASSEGNNYGYTF. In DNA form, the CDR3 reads TGTGCCAGCAGTGAGGGAAACAACTATGGCTACACCTTC.